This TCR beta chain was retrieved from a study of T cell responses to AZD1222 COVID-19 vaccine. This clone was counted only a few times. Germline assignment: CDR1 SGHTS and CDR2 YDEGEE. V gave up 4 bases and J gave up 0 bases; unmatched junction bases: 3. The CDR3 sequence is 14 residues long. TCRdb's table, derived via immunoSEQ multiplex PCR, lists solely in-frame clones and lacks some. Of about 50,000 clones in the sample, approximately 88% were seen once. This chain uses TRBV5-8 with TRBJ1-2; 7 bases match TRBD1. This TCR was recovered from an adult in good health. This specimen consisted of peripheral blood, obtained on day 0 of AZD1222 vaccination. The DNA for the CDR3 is TGTGCCAGCAGCCCAGGGGGGTCTAACTATGGCTACACCTTC. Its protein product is CASSPGGSNYGYTF.